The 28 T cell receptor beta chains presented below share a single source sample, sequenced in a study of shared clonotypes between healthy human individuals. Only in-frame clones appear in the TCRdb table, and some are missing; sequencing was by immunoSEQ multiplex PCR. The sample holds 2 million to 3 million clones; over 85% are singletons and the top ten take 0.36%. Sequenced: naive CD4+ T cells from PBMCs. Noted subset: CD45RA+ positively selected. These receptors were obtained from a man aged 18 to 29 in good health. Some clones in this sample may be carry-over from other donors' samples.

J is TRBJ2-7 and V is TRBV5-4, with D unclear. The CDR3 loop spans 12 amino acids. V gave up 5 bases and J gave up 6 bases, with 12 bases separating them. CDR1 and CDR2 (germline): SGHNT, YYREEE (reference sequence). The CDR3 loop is CASSSLTGEQYF. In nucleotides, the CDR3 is TGTGCCAGCAGTTCCCTAACGGGCGAGCAGTACTTC.

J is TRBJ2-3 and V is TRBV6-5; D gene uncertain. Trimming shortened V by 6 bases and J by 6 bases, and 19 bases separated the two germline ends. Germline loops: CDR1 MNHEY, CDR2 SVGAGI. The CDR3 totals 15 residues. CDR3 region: CASRLRTLGVDTQYF. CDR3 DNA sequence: TGTGCCAGCAGACTCCGAACATTGGGCGTCGATACGCAGTATTTT.

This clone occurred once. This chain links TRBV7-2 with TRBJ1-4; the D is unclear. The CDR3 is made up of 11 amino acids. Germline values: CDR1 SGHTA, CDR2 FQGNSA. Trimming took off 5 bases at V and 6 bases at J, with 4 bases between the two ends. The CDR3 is CASSRYEKLFF. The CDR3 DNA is TGTGCCAGCAGCCGTTATGAAAAACTGTTTTTT.

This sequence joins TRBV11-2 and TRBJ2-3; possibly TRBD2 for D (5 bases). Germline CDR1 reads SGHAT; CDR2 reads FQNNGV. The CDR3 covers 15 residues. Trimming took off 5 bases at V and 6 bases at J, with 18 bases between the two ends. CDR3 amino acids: CASSQDGLPRDTQYF. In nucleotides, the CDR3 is TGTGCCAGCAGCCAAGACGGACTGCCTCGGGATACGCAGTATTTT.

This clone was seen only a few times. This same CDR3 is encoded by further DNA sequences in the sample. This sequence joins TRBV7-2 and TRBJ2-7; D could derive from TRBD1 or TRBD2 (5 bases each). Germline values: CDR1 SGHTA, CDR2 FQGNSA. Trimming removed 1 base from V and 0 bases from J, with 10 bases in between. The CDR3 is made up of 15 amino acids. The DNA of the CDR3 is TGTGCCAGCAGCTTAGATCCTGGGGGCTCCTACGAGCAGTACTTC. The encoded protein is CASSLDPGGSYEQYF.

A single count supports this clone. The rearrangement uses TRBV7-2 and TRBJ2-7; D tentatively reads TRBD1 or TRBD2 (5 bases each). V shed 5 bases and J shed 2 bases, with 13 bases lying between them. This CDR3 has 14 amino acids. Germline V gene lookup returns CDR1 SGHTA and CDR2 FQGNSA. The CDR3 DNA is TGTGCCAGCAGCCCGGGACGGACGACCTACGAGCAGTACTTC. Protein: CASSPGRTTYEQYF.

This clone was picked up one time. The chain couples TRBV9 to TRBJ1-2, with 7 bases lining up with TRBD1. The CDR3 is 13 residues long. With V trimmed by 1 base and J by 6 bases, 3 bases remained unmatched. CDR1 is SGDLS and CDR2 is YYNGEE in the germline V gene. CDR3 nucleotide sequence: TGTGCCAGCAGCGTAAGGCAGGGGGATGGCTACACCTTC. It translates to CASSVRQGDGYTF.

CDR3 DNA sequence: TGTGCCAGCAGACCGCCGACAGGGGAAGGCTACACCTTC. Protein: CASRPPTGEGYTF. The chain recombines TRBV6-5 with TRBJ1-2, with 8 bases aligning to TRBD1. J was trimmed by 8 bases and V by 6 bases; bases with no gene match: 8. The CDR3 length is 13 residues. The germline CDR1 and CDR2 sequences are MNHEY and SVGAGI.

CDR3 nucleotide sequence: TGCAGTGCTAGGGCAGATACGCAGTATTTT. It translates to CSARADTQYF. This chain joins TRBV20-1 and TRBJ2-3; D is unclear. Germline lookup yields CDR1 DFQATT and CDR2 SNEGSKA (reference sequence). The CDR3 totals 10 residues. Trimming shortened V by 3 bases and J by 4 bases, and 2 bases separated the two germline ends.

The CDR3 protein is CASSLASRLAGGGNEQFF. The CDR3 nucleotides read TGTGCCAGCAGCTTAGCCTCTCGACTAGCGGGAGGGGGCAATGAGCAGTTCTTC. The rearrangement links TRBV11-2 to TRBJ2-1, with 14 bases fitting TRBD2. There are 18 residues in the CDR3. The V gene's germline CDR1 is SGHAT and CDR2 FQNNGV. Trimming cost V 1 base and J 6 bases; bases outside gene matches: 8.

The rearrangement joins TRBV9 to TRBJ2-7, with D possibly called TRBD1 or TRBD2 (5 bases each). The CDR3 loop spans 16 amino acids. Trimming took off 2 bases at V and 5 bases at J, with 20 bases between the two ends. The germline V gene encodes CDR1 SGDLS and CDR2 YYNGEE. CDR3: CASSVGEGRLTHEQYF. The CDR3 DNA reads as TGTGCCAGCAGCGTGGGCGAGGGGCGCTTAACACACGAGCAGTACTTC.

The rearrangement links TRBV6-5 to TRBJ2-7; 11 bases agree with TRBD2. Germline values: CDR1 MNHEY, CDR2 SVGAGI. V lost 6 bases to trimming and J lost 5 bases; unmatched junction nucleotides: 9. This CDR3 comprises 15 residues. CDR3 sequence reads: CASSPLSTSGNEQYF. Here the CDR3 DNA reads TGTGCCAGCAGCCCCCTATCGACTAGCGGGAACGAGCAGTACTTC.

The CDR3 sequence is CASSVGGQGRAFF. The CDR3 DNA sequence: TGTGCCAGCAGCGTAGGAGGGCAGGGCAGAGCTTTCTTT. The genes are TRBV9 and TRBJ1-1, with D possibly matching TRBD1 (5 bases). From germline, CDR1 is SGDLS and CDR2 YYNGEE. The CDR3 totals 13 residues. The V gene lost 0 bases and the J gene lost 10 bases, with 13 bases spanning the gap. Using reference TRBV9 and TRBJ1-1 for the parts outside the CDR3, the full variable domain is DSGVTQTPKHLITATGQRVTLRCSPRSGDLSVYWYQQSLDQGLQFLIQYYNGEERAKGNILERFSAQQFPDLHSELNLSSLELGDSALYFCASSVGGQGRAFFGQGTRLTVV.

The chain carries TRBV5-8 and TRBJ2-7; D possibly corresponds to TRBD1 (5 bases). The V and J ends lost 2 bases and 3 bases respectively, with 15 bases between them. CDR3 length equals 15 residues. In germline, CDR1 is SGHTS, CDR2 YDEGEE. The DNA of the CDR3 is TGTGCCAGCAGCTTAGGGGCAGGGAACTTCTACGAGCAGTACTTC. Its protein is CASSLGAGNFYEQYF.

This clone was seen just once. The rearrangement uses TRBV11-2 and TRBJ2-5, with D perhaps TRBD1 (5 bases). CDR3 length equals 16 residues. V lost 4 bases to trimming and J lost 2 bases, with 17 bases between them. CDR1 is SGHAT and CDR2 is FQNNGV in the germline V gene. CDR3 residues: CASSSSPGAGQETQYF. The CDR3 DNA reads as TGTGCCAGCAGCTCATCCCCTGGGGCAGGGCAAGAGACCCAGTACTTC.

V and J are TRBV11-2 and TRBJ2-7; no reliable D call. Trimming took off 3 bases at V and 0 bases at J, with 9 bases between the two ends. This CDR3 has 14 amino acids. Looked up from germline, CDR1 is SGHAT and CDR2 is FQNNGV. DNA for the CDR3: TGTGCCAGCAGCTTGTGGCAGTCCTCCTACGAGCAGTACTTC. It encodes CASSLWQSSYEQYF.

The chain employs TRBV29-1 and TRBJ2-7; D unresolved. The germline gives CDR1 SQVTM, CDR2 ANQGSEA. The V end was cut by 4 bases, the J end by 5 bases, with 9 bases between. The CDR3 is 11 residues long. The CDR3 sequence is CSVVERDEQYF. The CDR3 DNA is TGCAGCGTTGTTGAAAGGGACGAGCAGTACTTC.

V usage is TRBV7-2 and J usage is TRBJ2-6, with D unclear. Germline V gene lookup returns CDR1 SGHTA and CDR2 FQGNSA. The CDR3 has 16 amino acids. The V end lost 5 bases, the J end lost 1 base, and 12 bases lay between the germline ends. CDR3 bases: TGTGCCAGCAGCCCGAGACCGAATTCTGGGGCCAACGTCCTGACTTTC. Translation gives CASSPRPNSGANVLTF.

The DNA of the CDR3 is TGTGCCTGGAGTGGCCAGGGGGGTCGATCCTACAATGAGCAGTTCTTC. The encoded protein is CAWSGQGGRSYNEQFF. The chain joins TRBV30 to TRBJ2-1; TRBD1 might be the D (7 bases). CDR3 size: 16 residues. The germline CDR1 and CDR2 sequences are GTSNPN and SVGIG (reference sequence). The V and J ends lost 1 base and 1 base respectively, with 14 bases between them. Full variable domain (missing parts from reference TRBV30 and TRBJ2-1): SQTIHQWPATLVQPVGSPLSLECTVEGTSNPNLYWYRQAAGRGLQLLFYSVGIGQISSEVPQNLSASRPQDRQFILSSKKLLLSDSGFYLCAWSGQGGRSYNEQFFGPGTRLTVL.

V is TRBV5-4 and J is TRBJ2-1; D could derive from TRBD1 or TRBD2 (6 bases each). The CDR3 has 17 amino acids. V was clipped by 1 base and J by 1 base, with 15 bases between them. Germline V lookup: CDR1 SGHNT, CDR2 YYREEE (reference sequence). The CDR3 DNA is TGTGCCAGCAGCTTGCTGGGGGGCGCGATGTCCTACAATGAGCAGTTCTTC. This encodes CASSLLGGAMSYNEQFF.

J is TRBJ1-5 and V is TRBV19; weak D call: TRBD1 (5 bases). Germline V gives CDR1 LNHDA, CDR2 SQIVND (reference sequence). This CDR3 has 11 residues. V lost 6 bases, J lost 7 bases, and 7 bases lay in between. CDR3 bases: TGTGCCAGTAGAAGGGGCCAGCCCCAGCATTTT. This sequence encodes CASRRGQPQHF.

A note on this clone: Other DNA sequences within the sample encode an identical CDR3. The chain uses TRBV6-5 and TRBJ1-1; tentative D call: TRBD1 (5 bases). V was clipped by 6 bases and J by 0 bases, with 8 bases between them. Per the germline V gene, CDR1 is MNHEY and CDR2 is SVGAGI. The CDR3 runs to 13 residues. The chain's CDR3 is CASRTTVNTEAFF. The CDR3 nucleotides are TGTGCCAGCAGAACGACAGTGAACACTGAAGCTTTCTTT.

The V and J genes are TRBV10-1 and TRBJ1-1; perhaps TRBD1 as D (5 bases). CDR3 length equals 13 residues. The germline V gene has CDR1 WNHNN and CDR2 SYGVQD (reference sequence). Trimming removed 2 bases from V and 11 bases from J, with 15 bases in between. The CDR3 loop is CASSEGQGKGAFF. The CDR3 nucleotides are TGCGCCAGCAGTGAGGGGCAGGGAAAGGGGGCTTTCTTT.

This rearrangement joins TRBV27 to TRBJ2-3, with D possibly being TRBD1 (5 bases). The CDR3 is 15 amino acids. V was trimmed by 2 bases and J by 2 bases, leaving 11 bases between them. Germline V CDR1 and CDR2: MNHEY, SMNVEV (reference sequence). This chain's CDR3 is CASSLGQGYTDTQYF. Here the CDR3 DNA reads TGTGCCAGCAGTTTAGGCCAGGGCTACACAGATACGCAGTATTTT.

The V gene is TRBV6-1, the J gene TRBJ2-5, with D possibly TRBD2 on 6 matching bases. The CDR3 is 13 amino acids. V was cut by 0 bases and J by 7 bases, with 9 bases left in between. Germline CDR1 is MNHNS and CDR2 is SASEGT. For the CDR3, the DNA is TGTGCCAGCAGTGAAGCCGGCGGGGCGACCCAGTACTTC. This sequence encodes CASSEAGGATQYF.

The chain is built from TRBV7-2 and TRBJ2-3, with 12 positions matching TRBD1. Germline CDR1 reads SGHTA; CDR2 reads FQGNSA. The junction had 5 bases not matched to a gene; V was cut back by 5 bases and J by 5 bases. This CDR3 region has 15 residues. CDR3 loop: CASSPGTGGGDTQYF. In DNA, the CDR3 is TGTGCCAGCAGCCCCGGGACAGGGGGCGGAGATACGCAGTATTTT.

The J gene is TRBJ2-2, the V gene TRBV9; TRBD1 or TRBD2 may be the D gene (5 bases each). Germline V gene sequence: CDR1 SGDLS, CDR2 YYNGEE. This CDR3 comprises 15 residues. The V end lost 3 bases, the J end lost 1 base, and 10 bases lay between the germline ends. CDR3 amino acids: CASSGGTVNTGELFF. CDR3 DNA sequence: TGTGCCAGCAGCGGAGGGACGGTGAACACCGGGGAGCTGTTTTTT.

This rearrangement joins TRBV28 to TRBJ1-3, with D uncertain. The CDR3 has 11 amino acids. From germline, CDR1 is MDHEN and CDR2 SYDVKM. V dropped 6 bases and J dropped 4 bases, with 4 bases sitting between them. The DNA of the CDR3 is TGTGCCAGCAGCCCCGGAAACACCATATATTTT. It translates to CASSPGNTIYF.